The source of this T cell receptor (beta chain) is a study of shared clonotypes between healthy human individuals. The study, taken as a whole, reports: Generation of non-shared clonotypes was less probable than generation of clonotypes shared by all four donors. Clonotype sharing among donors was expected to depend on sequencing depth.

Comments on this clone: Its matching antigen is unknown. This specimen includes other DNA sequences encoding the same CDR3.

This table comes from immunoSEQ multiplex PCR, and its TCRdb copy is limited to in-frame clones, with some not included. The profile shows roughly 600,000 clones, more than 95% of them singletons. CD8 cells classed as naive were CD45RO-negative and positively selected for CCR7, excluding terminally differentiated effector memory CD45RA+ cells. Caucasian adults living in Nashville, Tennessee, provided all samples. This CDR3 is built from 14 residues. Germline V gives CDR1 SGHTA, CDR2 FQGNSA. Trimming cost V 2 bases and J 2 bases; bases outside gene matches: 3. Specimen: naive CD8+ T cells sorted from blood. This chain joins TRBV7-2 and TRBJ2-7, with 7 bases aligning to TRBD1. The source of this sequence is a young man in good health. The CDR3, as DNA: TGTGCCAGCAGCTTACTCGACAGGGCCTACGAGCAGTACTTC. This sequence encodes CASSLLDRAYEQYF.